This TCR beta chain derives from a study of CD4 T cells in relation to SARS-CoV-2 and coronaviruses. Unexposed donor CD4+ T cells date from about 2011-2018, before the COVID-19 pandemic. After about 10 days of culture, CD4+ T cells were isolated. Cells permitting, SARS-CoV-2 S/N and four cold-coronavirus spikes were tested on unexposed-donor CD4+ T cells. As regards this clone: Its antigen is undetermined.

Sequencing used immunoSEQ multiplex PCR; TCRdb keeps in-frame clones, though not all of them. The sample lists some 22,000 clones, approximately 72% occurring once. The V and J ends lost 3 bases and 6 bases respectively, with 8 bases between them. Germline V gene sequence: CDR1 SNHLY, CDR2 FYNNEI. This CDR3 spans 12 amino acids. Sequenced input: CD4+ T cells from PBMCs, cultured in vitro. The chain uses TRBV2 and TRBJ1-2; D remains ambiguous. The receptor was derived from a human donor in good health. In DNA, the CDR3 is TGTGCCAGCAGTGACCCGCCTCATGGCTACACCTTC. Amino acids: CASSDPPHGYTF.